This entry features one T cell receptor (beta chain) sequence. The source of the sample is a study of blood T cell repertoires in COVID-19. Study context: The cDNA or gDNA used as material had been derived from T cells, B-cell-depleted T cells, or PBMCs.

Repertoires were generated with immunoSEQ multiplex PCR, while TCRdb's copy carries only in-frame clones and drops some. This sample yields roughly 150,000 clones, of which around 80% are seen a single time; around 8.4% belongs to the top ten. Input material: peripheral blood. The receptor's source is a woman of 80 years or more with active or convalescent COVID-19.

The CDR3 nucleotides are TGTGCCAGCAGCTTGGATTATGGTCAGAGGCCTAATCAGTACTTC. Translated: CASSLDYGQRPNQYF. The chain employs TRBV5-4 and TRBJ2-4; no firm D call. There are 15 residues in the CDR3. Per the germline V gene, CDR1 is SGHNT and CDR2 is YYREEE (reference sequence). Trimming removed 0 bases at V and 12 bases at J, with 19 bases between.